This passage covers 27 T cell receptor beta chains from one sample sequenced in a study of blood T cell repertoires in COVID-19. Here immunoSEQ multiplex PCR was the method, and the copy in TCRdb shows in-frame clones only, minus some. The table lists over 300,000 clones, 85% to 90% of them singletons. The sequencing sample was made of PBMCs or T cells enriched from blood (not recorded which). Source of these receptors: a woman aged 18-35 years who had recovered from COVID-19.

The chain recombines TRBV28 with TRBJ1-1; D is unclear. V was shortened by 3 bases and J by 1 base, with 12 bases between the two germline ends. Germline V lookup: CDR1 MDHEN, CDR2 SYDVKM. The CDR3 sequence is 15 residues long. The CDR3: CASSFYQAWNTEAFF. As DNA, the CDR3 is TGTGCCAGCAGTTTTTACCAGGCTTGGAACACTGAAGCTTTCTTT.

The genes are TRBV18 and TRBJ1-1; 8 bases are a match to TRBD1. Per germline, CDR1 KGHSH and CDR2 LQKENI. This CDR3 has 15 residues. V lost 7 bases and J lost 3; bases outside the gene matches: 10. The CDR3 nucleotides read TGTGCCAGCTATGGGGGACAGGCGCGGGACACTGAAGCTTTCTTT. Translated: CASYGGQARDTEAFF.

V gene TRBV28 combines with J gene TRBJ2-2; D is perhaps TRBD2 (6 bases). Trimming took 7 bases from V and 5 from J, leaving 14 bases between them. The CDR3 is 14 amino acids. Germline values: CDR1 MDHEN, CDR2 SYDVKM. The DNA of the CDR3 is TGTGCCAGCAACGAACTAGCCGAGACCGGGGAGCTGTTTTTT. It specifies CASNELAETGELFF. Based on the CDR3 plus reference TRBV28 and TRBJ2-2, the full variable domain is DVKVTQSSRYLVKRTGEKVFLECVQDMDHENMFWYRQDPGLGLRLIYFSYDVKMKEKGDIPEGYSVSREKKERFSLILESASTNQTSMYLCASNELAETGELFFGEGSRLTVL.

The chain couples TRBV30 to TRBJ1-3; the D gene is possibly TRBD1 (5 bases). Trimming left V 0 bases short and J 2 bases short, with 11 bases between. Germline V gives CDR1 GTSNPN, CDR2 SVGIG (reference sequence). CDR3 length: 15 residues. The CDR3 nucleotides are TGTGCCTGGAGTGTCGGGGGTAGCACTGGAAACACCATATATTTT. It specifies CAWSVGGSTGNTIYF.

This clone was counted only a few times. This chain's CDR3 is CASSLQGKAEAFF. As DNA, the CDR3 is TGTGCCAGCAGTTTGCAGGGGAAGGCTGAAGCTTTCTTT. The rearrangement joins TRBV28 to TRBJ1-1; tentatively, D is TRBD1 (6 bases). Germline CDR1 MDHEN, CDR2 SYDVKM. The germline V and J ends were trimmed by 3 bases and 6 bases, with 11 bases remaining between them. CDR3 size: 13 residues.

The chain has TRBV5-6 and TRBJ1-2; 9 bases map to TRBD1. Germline V CDR1 and CDR2: SGHDT, YYEEEE. V lost 7 bases and J lost 8; bases outside the gene matches: 6. The CDR3 is made up of 12 amino acids. The CDR3 region is CASAQGAEGYTF. CDR3 nucleotide sequence: TGTGCCAGCGCACAGGGGGCAGAGGGCTACACCTTC.

This sequence joins TRBV6-1 and TRBJ1-2; TRBD1 agrees at 8 bases. There are 15 residues in the CDR3. The ends lost 1 base at V and 7 bases at J; junction bases unmatched: 8. Germline lookup yields CDR1 MNHNS and CDR2 SASEGT. The DNA of the CDR3 is TGTGCCAGCAGTGAAGGAGGACAGGGAAGTATTGGCTACACCTTC. This sequence encodes CASSEGGQGSIGYTF.

The chain links TRBV6-5 to TRBJ1-1; no definite D call. Trimming left V 6 bases short and J 4 bases short, with 9 bases between. Germline values: CDR1 MNHEY, CDR2 SVGAGI. CDR3 size: 12 residues. The CDR3 is CASRSTLTEAFF. CDR3 sequence (DNA): TGTGCCAGCAGGTCGACACTCACTGAAGCTTTCTTT.

The chain couples TRBV27 to TRBJ2-4; 7 bases fit TRBD1. The CDR3 is 13 amino acids. With 4 bases clipped from V and 6 bases from J, the junction kept 3 bases outside the gene matches. In germline, CDR1 is MNHEY, CDR2 SMNVEV (reference sequence). CDR3: CASSSTGPNIQYF. The CDR3 coding sequence is TGTGCCAGCAGTTCGACAGGGCCAAACATTCAGTACTTC.

V is TRBV28 and J is TRBJ2-4; D gene unclear. Germline V CDR1 and CDR2: MDHEN, SYDVKM. With 0 bases removed from V and 2 bases from J, the gap between germline ends came to 5 bases. This CDR3 is 14 amino acids long. The CDR3, as DNA: TGTGCCAGCAGTTTATGGGAGACCAAAAACATTCAGTACTTC. The encoded protein is CASSLWETKNIQYF.

The chain couples TRBV27 to TRBJ2-7; no clear D. CDR3 size: 14 residues. Trimming pared 5 bases from V and 0 bases from J, leaving 11 bases between. Germline CDR1 MNHEY, CDR2 SMNVEV (reference sequence). This CDR3 is CASSPNIYSYEQYF. CDR3 nucleotide sequence: TGTGCCAGCAGTCCGAATATCTACTCCTACGAGCAGTACTTC.

The chain recombines TRBV2 with TRBJ2-7; 9 bases match TRBD1. V shed 5 bases and J 4 bases; nucleotides not matched to a gene: 12. Germline loops: CDR1 SNHLY, CDR2 FYNNEI. This CDR3 contains 16 residues. The CDR3 reads CASSRVRTGVGYEQYF. As DNA, the CDR3 is TGTGCCAGCAGTCGAGTCCGGACAGGGGTTGGGTACGAGCAGTACTTC.

This CDR3 is CASSVQREVTGELFF. The CDR3 region has the DNA TGTGCCAGTAGTGTCCAGCGGGAGGTCACCGGGGAGCTGTTTTTT. The rearrangement joins TRBV19 to TRBJ2-2, with 9 nucleotides matching TRBD2. V was clipped by 5 bases and J by 4 bases; unmatched bases: 5. From germline, CDR1 is LNHDA and CDR2 SQIVND (reference sequence). The length of the CDR3 is 15 residues.

V and J are TRBV10-3 and TRBJ2-6; 8 bases are a match to TRBD1. This CDR3 contains 15 residues. V gave up 4 bases and J gave up 2 bases; unmatched junction bases: 1. Germline CDR1 reads ENHRY; CDR2 reads SYGVKD. The CDR3 DNA is TGTGCCATCAGTGCGGACAGGGCTGGGGCCAACGTCCTGACTTTC. Translating it yields CAISADRAGANVLTF.

The chain combines TRBV4-2 with TRBJ1-5, with D perhaps TRBD1 (5 bases). Germline CDR1 reads LGHNA; CDR2 reads YNFKEQ. V was pared by 0 bases and J by 6 bases, with 18 bases between. The CDR3 has 17 residues. In DNA form, the CDR3 reads TGTGCCAGCAGCCAAGATATCGTCGGGGACTCAGGTCAGCCCCAGCATTTT. Amino acid sequence: CASSQDIVGDSGQPQHF.

The chain employs TRBV11-2 and TRBJ1-3; a possible D gene is TRBD1 (5 bases). Trimming took 5 bases from V and 2 from J, leaving 16 bases between them. The CDR3 spans 16 residues. Germline CDR1 reads SGHAT; CDR2 reads FQNNGV. The CDR3 sequence is CASSRTQGAAGNTIYF. The CDR3 coding sequence is TGTGCCAGCAGCCGGACGCAGGGTGCAGCTGGAAACACCATATATTTT.

The chain is built from TRBV5-4 and TRBJ2-7, with a possible D match to TRBD2 (5 bases). CDR1 and CDR2 from the germline V gene are SGHNT and YYREEE (reference sequence). This CDR3 region has 11 residues. The CDR3 bases are TGTTCTTACGGGAATTCCTACGAGCAGTACTTC. This codes for CSYGNSYEQYF.

V usage is TRBV5-1 and J usage is TRBJ2-7, with D perhaps TRBD2 (5 bases). Trimming left V 0 bases short and J 6 bases short, with 13 bases between. The CDR3 sequence is 14 residues long. In germline, CDR1 is SGHRS, CDR2 YFSETQ. The CDR3 sequence: CASSLGGEGGEQYF. CDR3 nucleotide sequence: TGCGCCAGCAGCTTGGGGGGAGAAGGTGGCGAGCAGTACTTC.

V usage is TRBV6-4 and J usage is TRBJ2-2, with TRBD1 matching over 8 bases. Germline-derived CDR1 and CDR2 are MRHNA and SNTAGT. V lost 0 bases, J lost 1 base, and 1 base stayed unmatched. The CDR3 spans 16 residues. The DNA of the CDR3 is TGTGCCAGCAGTGACTCCGGGACAGGGAACACCGGGGAGCTGTTTTTT. It translates to CASSDSGTGNTGELFF.

The chain combines TRBV18 with TRBJ1-5; no reliable D call. V lost 2 bases, J lost 5 bases, and 13 bases lay in between. The CDR3 loop spans 15 amino acids. Germline V CDR1 and CDR2: KGHSH, LQKENI. The CDR3 is CASSPSTGADQPQHF. The CDR3 coding sequence is TGTGCCAGCTCACCATCAACGGGAGCAGATCAGCCCCAGCATTTT.

This clone was counted once. V and J are TRBV5-1 and TRBJ2-7, with 9 bases lining up with TRBD1. V gave up 4 bases and J gave up 7 bases; unmatched junction bases: 3. Per the germline V gene, CDR1 is SGHRS and CDR2 is YFSETQ. The CDR3 consists of 12 residues. This CDR3 reads CASSMGQGEQYF. DNA for the CDR3: TGCGCCAGCAGCATGGGACAGGGTGAGCAGTACTTC.

This chain uses TRBV4-1 with TRBJ1-6, with D possibly TRBD1 on 6 matching bases. Trimming removed 0 bases at V and 1 base at J, with 10 bases between. This CDR3 is built from 17 residues. The V gene's germline CDR1 is MGHRA and CDR2 YSYEKL. CDR3 sequence (DNA): TGCGCCAGCAGCCAAGATTACCAGGGGTCCTATAATTCACCCCTCCACTTT. Amino acid sequence: CASSQDYQGSYNSPLHF.

The CDR3 DNA reads TGTGCCAGCAGCAACAGGGGTCCCAACTATGGCTACACCTTC. Protein product: CASSNRGPNYGYTF. The rearrangement links TRBV21-1 to TRBJ1-2; the table's D call TRBD1 went unverified against the DNA. TRBV21-1 is termed a pseudogene. The CDR3 sequence is 14 residues long.

The J gene is TRBJ2-2, the V gene TRBV5-1; 14 bases fit TRBD2. The V and J ends lost 1 base and 7 bases, in that order; junction bases with no gene match: 3. Germline V gene lookup returns CDR1 SGHRS and CDR2 YFSETQ. This CDR3 comprises 16 residues. The CDR3 DNA reads TGCGCCAGCAGCTTGCCGGGACTAGCGGGAGTCGGGGAGCTGTTTTTT. This gives the protein CASSLPGLAGVGELFF.

This sequence joins TRBV4-2 and TRBJ1-2, with D possibly being TRBD1 (6 bases). The CDR3 extends over 17 amino acids. Germline V gives CDR1 LGHNA, CDR2 YNFKEQ. The V and J ends lost 0 bases and 4 bases respectively, with 18 bases between them. This CDR3 reads CASSQDMFQGPFYGYTF. CDR3 DNA sequence: TGTGCCAGCAGCCAAGATATGTTCCAGGGGCCCTTCTATGGCTACACCTTC.

The CDR3: CASSRGGGELFF. CDR3 DNA: TGTGCCAGTAGTAGGGGGGGCGGGGAGCTGTTTTTT. The chain couples TRBV19 to TRBJ2-2; 7 bases match TRBD2. The CDR3 extends over 12 amino acids. The germline CDR1 and CDR2 sequences are LNHDA and SQIVND (reference sequence). The V gene end was trimmed by 4 bases and the J gene end by 7 bases; junction bases not matched to a gene: 0.

The rearrangement uses TRBV9 and TRBJ2-2; D perhaps matches TRBD1 (6 bases). CDR1 is SGDLS and CDR2 is YYNGEE in the germline V gene. The CDR3 loop spans 13 amino acids. V shed 2 bases and J shed 6 bases, with 8 bases lying between them. Here the CDR3 DNA reads TGTGCCAGCAGCGTTGGGGGCCCCGGGGAGCTGTTTTTT. It yields the protein CASSVGGPGELFF.